These 21 T cell receptor beta chains share one sample of origin, sequenced in a study of cytotoxic CD8 clonotypes in ibrutinib-treated CLL. Method: immunoSEQ multiplex PCR; TCRdb's copy keeps in-frame clones and lacks some. The sample includes under 200,000 clones, around 80% of them seen just once. The input for sequencing was PBMCs, taken after 24 months of ibrutinib treatment. Source of these receptors: a human donor with chronic lymphocytic leukemia.

The V gene is TRBV11-2, the J gene TRBJ2-2; tentative D call: TRBD1 (6 bases). V was shortened by 4 bases and J by 5 bases, with 14 bases between the two germline ends. CDR1 and CDR2 from the germline V gene are SGHAT and FQNNGV. CDR3 size: 15 residues. This CDR3 is CASSSRTDQTGELFF. CDR3 bases: TGTGCCAGCAGCTCCCGGACAGACCAAACCGGGGAGCTGTTTTTT.

This chain uses TRBV27 with TRBJ2-3, with D possibly matching TRBD2 (5 bases). Trimming stripped 4 bases from V and 0 bases from J, with 14 bases between. The CDR3 runs 16 residues. CDR1 MNHEY and CDR2 SMNVEV come from the germline V gene (reference sequence). Written as DNA, the CDR3 is TGTGCCAGCAGTTCGGACTTGCAGGCTAGCACAGATACGCAGTATTTT. It specifies CASSSDLQASTDTQYF.

The V call is TRBV30, the J call TRBJ2-1; 12 nucleotides align to TRBD2. Germline loops: CDR1 GTSNPN, CDR2 SVGIG (reference sequence). This CDR3 spans 16 amino acids. Unmatched junction bases numbered 8, after V lost 3 bases and J lost 5 bases. The CDR3 DNA is TGTGCCTGGAGCGCAAAACTAGCGGGAGGCAACAATGAGCAGTTCTTC. As protein: CAWSAKLAGGNNEQFF.

This chain links TRBV7-3 with TRBJ1-2; weak D call: TRBD1 (6 bases). The CDR3 spans 14 residues. V lost 8 bases and J 4 bases, leaving 17 bases between the germline ends. The germline V gene encodes CDR1 SGHTA and CDR2 FQGTGA. In nucleotides, the CDR3 is TGTGCCAGCTCCCCGGGGGGGCCAACCTATGGCTACACCTTC. This gives the protein CASSPGGPTYGYTF. The variable domain in full, completed from reference TRBV7-3 and TRBJ1-2, reads GAGVSQTPSNKVTEKGKYVELRCDPISGHTALYWYRQSLGQGPEFLIYFQGTGAADDSGLPNDRFFAVRPEGSVSTLKIQRTERGDSAVYLCASSPGGPTYGYTFGSGTRLTVV.

V and J are TRBV9 and TRBJ1-1; D unresolved. Between the trimmed V and J ends, which lost 0 bases and 1 base, there was a span of 10 bases. This CDR3 has 15 amino acids. The germline gives CDR1 SGDLS, CDR2 YYNGEE. CDR3 in DNA: TGTGCCAGCAGCGTAGGGCCAGCCGGGAACACTGAAGCTTTCTTT. Its protein product is CASSVGPAGNTEAFF.

The CDR3: CASSSRDGFYEQYF. In nucleotides, the CDR3 is TGTGCCAGCAGCTCCCGGGACGGATTCTACGAGCAGTACTTC. The chain is built from TRBV7-2 and TRBJ2-7; D is tentatively TRBD1 or TRBD2 (5 bases each). The ends were cut back, 4 bases at V and 3 bases at J, with 13 bases in the middle. The CDR3 contains 14 residues. Looked up from germline, CDR1 is SGHTA and CDR2 is FQGNSA. Full variable domain (remainder filled in from reference TRBV7-2 and TRBJ2-7): GAGVSQSPSNKVTEKGKDVELRCDPISGHTALYWYRQSLGQGLEFLIYFQGNSAPDKSGLPSDRFSAERTGGSVSTLTIQRTQQEDSAVYLCASSSRDGFYEQYFGPGTRLTVT.

This clone has a single count. V usage is TRBV10-3 and J usage is TRBJ2-3; D remains ambiguous. The length of the CDR3 is 16 residues. Germline CDR1 and CDR2: ENHRY and SYGVKD. With 2 bases removed from V and 0 bases from J, the gap between germline ends came to 12 bases. The CDR3 loop reads CAISEPAATSTDTQYF. In nucleotides, the CDR3 is TGTGCCATCAGTGAGCCGGCAGCTACTAGCACAGATACGCAGTATTTT.

This chain uses TRBV6-6 with TRBJ2-7, with D perhaps given as TRBD1 or TRBD2 (6 bases each). Germline V gene data show CDR1 as MNHNY and CDR2 as SVGAGI (reference sequence). The length of the CDR3 is 13 residues. Trimming removed 2 bases at V and 5 bases at J, with 10 bases between. The CDR3 nucleotides are TGTGCCAGCAGTTACGGGGGGCATAACGAGCAGTACTTC. Translated, it gives CASSYGGHNEQYF.

This clone appeared a few times. This rearrangement joins TRBV4-1 to TRBJ1-5; D possibly corresponds to TRBD1 (5 bases). This CDR3 spans 15 amino acids. V was clipped by 3 bases and J by 7 bases, with 16 bases between them. Germline assignment: CDR1 MGHRA and CDR2 YSYEKL. In nucleotides, the CDR3 is TGCGCCAGCAGCCAGTGGGACGGCTGGGGGCAGCCCCAGCATTTT. Amino acids: CASSQWDGWGQPQHF.

The V and J genes are TRBV2 and TRBJ2-1; 9 bases map to TRBD2. The CDR3 sequence is 14 residues long. The trim removed 6 bases at V and 4 bases at J, leaving 4 bases unmatched. The germline gives CDR1 SNHLY, CDR2 FYNNEI. The CDR3 sequence: CASRWTSEYNEQFF. CDR3 bases: TGTGCCAGCAGATGGACTAGCGAGTACAATGAGCAGTTCTTC.

J is TRBJ1-5 and V is TRBV18, with 9 positions matching TRBD1. Trimming at V came to 4 bases and at J to 5 bases, leaving 12 bases not matched to a gene. The CDR3 length is 17 residues. CDR1 KGHSH and CDR2 LQKENI come from the germline V gene. The CDR3 region is CASSRVVLGQGDQPQHF. In DNA, the CDR3 is TGTGCCAGCTCACGGGTGGTGCTGGGACAGGGAGATCAGCCCCAGCATTTT.

The CDR3 is CASSQGKSDTQYF. CDR3 coding DNA: TGCGCCAGCAGCCAAGGGAAATCAGATACGCAGTATTTT. The chain employs TRBV4-1 and TRBJ2-3; D call uncertain. Germline values: CDR1 MGHRA, CDR2 YSYEKL. V lost 1 base, J lost 4 bases, and 6 bases lay in between. The CDR3 is 13 residues long.

The CDR3 DNA sequence: TGTGCCAGCTCCCCGGGGGGTGCCACTGAAGCTTTCTTT. Its translation is CASSPGGATEAFF. This chain uses TRBV5-4 with TRBJ1-1; D perhaps matches TRBD1 (5 bases). Germline-derived CDR1 and CDR2 are SGHNT and YYREEE (reference sequence). Deletions cut 7 bases from V and 4 bases from J, with 14 bases between. The CDR3 runs 13 residues.

The CDR3 spells CSVEQGSYGYTF. As DNA, the CDR3 is TGCAGCGTTGAACAGGGGAGCTATGGCTACACCTTC. V gene TRBV29-1 combines with J gene TRBJ1-2; D possibly corresponds to TRBD1 (6 bases). In germline, CDR1 is SQVTM, CDR2 ANQGSEA. V lost 2 bases and J 4 bases, leaving 8 bases between the germline ends. This CDR3 has 12 residues. The entire variable domain, with the rest obtained from reference TRBV29-1 and TRBJ1-2, is as follows: SAVISQKPSRDICQRGTSLTIQCQVDSQVTMMFWYRQQPGQSLTLIATANQGSEATYESGFVIDKFPISRPNLTFSTLTVSNMSPEDSSIYLCSVEQGSYGYTFGSGTRLTVV.

The V call is TRBV4-2, the J call TRBJ2-7, with 12 bases aligning to TRBD2. V dropped 4 bases and J dropped 3; count of bases not matched to a gene: 10. CDR1 and CDR2 from the germline V gene are LGHNA and YNFKEQ. The CDR3 runs 17 residues. CDR3 sequence: CASSRSPLAGGRYEQYF. DNA of the CDR3: TGTGCCAGCAGCCGCTCTCCCCTAGCGGGAGGGCGCTACGAGCAGTACTTC.

This clone was seen only a few times. This chain connects TRBV19 to TRBJ1-2, with D perhaps TRBD1 (6 bases). V was cut by 7 bases and J by 3 bases, with 9 bases left in between. This CDR3 contains 12 residues. Germline V gene lookup returns CDR1 LNHDA and CDR2 SQIVND (reference sequence). CDR3 nucleotides: TGTGCCAGTAAGACAGGACACTATGGCTACACCTTC. Protein sequence: CASKTGHYGYTF. Filled out from reference TRBV19 and TRBJ1-2, the complete variable domain reads DGGITQSPKYLFRKEGQNVTLSCEQNLNHDAMYWYRQDPGQGLRLIYYSQIVNDFQKGDIAEGYSVSREKKESFPLTVTSAQKNPTAFYLCASKTGHYGYTFGSGTRLTVV.

The chain has TRBV27 and TRBJ2-7; 9 bases match TRBD1. The germline CDR1 and CDR2 sequences are MNHEY and SMNVEV (reference sequence). V lost 6 bases to trimming and J lost 5 bases; unmatched junction nucleotides: 11. CDR3 length: 15 residues. The CDR3 DNA is TGTGCCAGCAGCCTAATCGGACAGGGGAAACACGAGCAGTACTTC. Translation: CASSLIGQGKHEQYF.

This rearrangement joins TRBV5-4 to TRBJ2-1, with TRBD1 matching over 8 bases. Germline loops: CDR1 SGHNT, CDR2 YYREEE (reference sequence). This CDR3 comprises 15 residues. The V and J ends lost 0 bases and 8 bases, in that order; junction bases with no gene match: 7. The CDR3 loop reads CASSLGAGGLDEQFF. CDR3 DNA: TGTGCCAGCAGCTTGGGTGCAGGGGGCCTAGATGAGCAGTTCTTC.

This rearrangement joins TRBV7-3 to TRBJ2-2; D might be TRBD2 (6 bases). Germline V lookup: CDR1 SGHTA, CDR2 FQGTGA. CDR3 size: 14 residues. Between the trimmed V and J ends, which lost 8 bases and 2 bases, there was a span of 12 bases. The CDR3 loop reads CASGRRGNTGELFF. Here the CDR3 DNA reads TGTGCCAGCGGTAGGCGGGGAAACACCGGGGAGCTGTTTTTT. The full variable domain, its missing parts supplied by reference TRBV7-3 and TRBJ2-2, is GAGVSQTPSNKVTEKGKYVELRCDPISGHTALYWYRQSLGQGPEFLIYFQGTGAADDSGLPNDRFFAVRPEGSVSTLKIQRTERGDSAVYLCASGRRGNTGELFFGEGSRLTVL.

The chain recombines TRBV19 with TRBJ1-4; D remains unclear. Germline loops: CDR1 LNHDA, CDR2 SQIVND (reference sequence). This CDR3 is built from 17 residues. Trimming removed 3 bases from V and 8 bases from J, with 22 bases in between. This CDR3 is CASSIRYPGNEEEKLFF. Here the CDR3 DNA reads TGTGCCAGTAGTATCCGTTACCCTGGAAACGAGGAGGAAAAACTGTTTTTT.

This CDR3 reads CASSHMTGGLGQPQHF. CDR3 nucleotide sequence: TGTGCCAGCAGCCACATGACAGGGGGCTTGGGTCAGCCCCAGCATTTT. The rearrangement joins TRBV5-5 to TRBJ1-5; 10 bases line up with TRBD1. Unmatched junction bases numbered 10, after V lost 4 bases and J lost 6 bases. The length of the CDR3 is 16 residues. Germline V gene sequence: CDR1 SGHKS, CDR2 YYEKEE (reference sequence).